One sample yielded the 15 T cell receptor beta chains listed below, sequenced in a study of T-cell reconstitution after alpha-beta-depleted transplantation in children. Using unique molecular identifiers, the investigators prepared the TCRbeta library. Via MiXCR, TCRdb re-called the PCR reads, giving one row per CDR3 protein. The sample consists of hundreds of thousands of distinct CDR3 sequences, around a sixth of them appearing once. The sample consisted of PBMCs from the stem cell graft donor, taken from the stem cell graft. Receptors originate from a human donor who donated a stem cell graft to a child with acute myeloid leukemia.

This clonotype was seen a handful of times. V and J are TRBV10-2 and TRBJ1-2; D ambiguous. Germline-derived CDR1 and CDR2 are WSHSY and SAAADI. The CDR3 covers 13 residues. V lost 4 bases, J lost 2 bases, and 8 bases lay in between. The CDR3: CASSGYGNYGYTF. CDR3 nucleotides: TGCGCCAGCAGTGGGTACGGGAACTATGGCTACACCTTC.

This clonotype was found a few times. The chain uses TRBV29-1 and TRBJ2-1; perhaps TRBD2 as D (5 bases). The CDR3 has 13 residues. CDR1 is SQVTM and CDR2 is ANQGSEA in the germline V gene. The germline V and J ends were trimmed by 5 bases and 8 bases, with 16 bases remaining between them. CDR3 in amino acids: CSVPTGILDEQFF. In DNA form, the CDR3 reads TGCAGCGTTCCGACCGGGATATTGGATGAGCAGTTCTTC.

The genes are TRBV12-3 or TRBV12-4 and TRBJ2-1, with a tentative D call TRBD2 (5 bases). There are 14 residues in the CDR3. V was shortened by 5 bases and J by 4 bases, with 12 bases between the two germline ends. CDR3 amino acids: CASSPRGFYNEQFF. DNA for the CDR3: TGTGCCAGCAGTCCCCGGGGATTTTACAATGAGCAGTTCTTC.

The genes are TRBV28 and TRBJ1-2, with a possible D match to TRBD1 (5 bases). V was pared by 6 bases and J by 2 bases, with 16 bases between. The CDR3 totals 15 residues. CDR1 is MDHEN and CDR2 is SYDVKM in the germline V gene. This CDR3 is CASSPTRDGNYGYTF. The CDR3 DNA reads TGTGCCAGCAGCCCGACAAGGGACGGCAACTATGGCTACACCTTC.

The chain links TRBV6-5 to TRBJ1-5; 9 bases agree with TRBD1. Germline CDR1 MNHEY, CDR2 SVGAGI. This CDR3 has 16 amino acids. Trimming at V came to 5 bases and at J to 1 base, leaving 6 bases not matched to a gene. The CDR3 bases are TGTGCCAGCAGTCTACAGGGGGCGCGGAGCAATCAGCCCCAGCATTTT. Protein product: CASSLQGARSNQPQHF.

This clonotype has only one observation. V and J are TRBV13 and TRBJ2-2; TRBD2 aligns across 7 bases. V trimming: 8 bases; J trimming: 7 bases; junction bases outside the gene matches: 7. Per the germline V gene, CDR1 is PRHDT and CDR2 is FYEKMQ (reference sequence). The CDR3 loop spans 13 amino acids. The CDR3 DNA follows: TGTGCCAGCGCAAGGACTAGAAGCGGGGAGCTGTTTTTT. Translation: CASARTRSGELFF.

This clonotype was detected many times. The CDR3 DNA sequence: TGTGCCAGCAGTTCTCGGACAGGAGGAGGGTCAGATACGCAGTATTTT. Protein sequence: CASSSRTGGGSDTQYF. V usage is TRBV27 and J usage is TRBJ2-3; weak D call: TRBD1 (7 bases). CDR3 length equals 16 residues. V dropped 4 bases and J dropped 4 bases, with 18 bases sitting between them. Germline assignment: CDR1 MNHEY and CDR2 SMNVEV (reference sequence).

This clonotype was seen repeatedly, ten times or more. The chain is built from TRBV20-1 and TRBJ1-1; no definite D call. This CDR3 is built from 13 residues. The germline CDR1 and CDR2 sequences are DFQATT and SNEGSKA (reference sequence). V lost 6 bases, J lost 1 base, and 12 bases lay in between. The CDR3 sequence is CSAPGPRNTEAFF. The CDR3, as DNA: TGCAGTGCCCCCGGACCGCGGAACACTGAAGCTTTCTTT.

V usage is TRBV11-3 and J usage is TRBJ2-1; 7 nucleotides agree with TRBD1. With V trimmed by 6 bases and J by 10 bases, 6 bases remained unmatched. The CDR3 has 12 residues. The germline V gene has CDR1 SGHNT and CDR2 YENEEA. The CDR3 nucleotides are TGTGCCAGCAGGACAGGGAAGGGGGAGCAGTTCTTC. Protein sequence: CASRTGKGEQFF.

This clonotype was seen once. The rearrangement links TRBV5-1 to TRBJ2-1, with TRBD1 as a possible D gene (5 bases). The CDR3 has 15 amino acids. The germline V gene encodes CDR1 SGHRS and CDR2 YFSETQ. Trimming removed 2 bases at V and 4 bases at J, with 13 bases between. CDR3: CASSFQGATYNEQFF. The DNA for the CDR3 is TGCGCCAGCAGCTTCCAGGGTGCCACTTACAATGAGCAGTTCTTC.

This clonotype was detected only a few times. CDR3 in amino acids: CASSQDGWDRDSPLHF. Written as DNA, the CDR3 is TGTGCCAGCAGCCAAGATGGTTGGGACAGAGATTCACCCCTCCACTTT. The J gene is TRBJ1-6, the V gene TRBV3-1; 7 nucleotides match TRBD1. Germline-derived CDR1 and CDR2 are LGHDT and YNNKEL (reference sequence). V was pared by 0 bases and J by 8 bases, with 7 bases of the junction left unmatched. The length of the CDR3 is 16 residues.

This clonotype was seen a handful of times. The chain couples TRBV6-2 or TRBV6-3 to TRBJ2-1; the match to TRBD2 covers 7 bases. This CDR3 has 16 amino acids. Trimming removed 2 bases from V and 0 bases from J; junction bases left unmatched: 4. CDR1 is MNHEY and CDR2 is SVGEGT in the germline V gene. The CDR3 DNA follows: TGTGCCAGCAGTTACAGCGGGGCTCCCTCCTACAATGAGCAGTTCTTC. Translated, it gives CASSYSGAPSYNEQFF.

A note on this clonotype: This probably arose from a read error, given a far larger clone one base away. The CDR3 DNA is TGCAGTGCTAGCTCCCAAGAGACCCAGTACTTC. It is translated as CSASSQETQYF. The chain combines TRBV20-1 with TRBJ2-5; no reliable D call. This CDR3 region has 11 residues. Germline-derived CDR1 and CDR2 are DFQATT and SNEGSKA (reference sequence). V shed 3 bases and J shed 1 base, with 3 bases lying between them.

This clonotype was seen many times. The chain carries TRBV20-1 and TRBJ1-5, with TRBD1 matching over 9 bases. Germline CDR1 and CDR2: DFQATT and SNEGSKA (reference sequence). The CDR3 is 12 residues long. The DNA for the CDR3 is TGCAGCGGGGGACAGGGAAATCAGCCCCAGCATTTT. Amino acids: CSGGQGNQPQHF.

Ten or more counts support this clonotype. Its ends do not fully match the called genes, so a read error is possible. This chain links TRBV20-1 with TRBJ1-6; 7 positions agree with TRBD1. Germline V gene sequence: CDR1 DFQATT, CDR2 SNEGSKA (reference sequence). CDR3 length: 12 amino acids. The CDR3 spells CGSGGSGSPLHF. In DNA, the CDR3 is TGTGGCTCAGGGGGATCAGGTTCACCCCTCCACTTT.